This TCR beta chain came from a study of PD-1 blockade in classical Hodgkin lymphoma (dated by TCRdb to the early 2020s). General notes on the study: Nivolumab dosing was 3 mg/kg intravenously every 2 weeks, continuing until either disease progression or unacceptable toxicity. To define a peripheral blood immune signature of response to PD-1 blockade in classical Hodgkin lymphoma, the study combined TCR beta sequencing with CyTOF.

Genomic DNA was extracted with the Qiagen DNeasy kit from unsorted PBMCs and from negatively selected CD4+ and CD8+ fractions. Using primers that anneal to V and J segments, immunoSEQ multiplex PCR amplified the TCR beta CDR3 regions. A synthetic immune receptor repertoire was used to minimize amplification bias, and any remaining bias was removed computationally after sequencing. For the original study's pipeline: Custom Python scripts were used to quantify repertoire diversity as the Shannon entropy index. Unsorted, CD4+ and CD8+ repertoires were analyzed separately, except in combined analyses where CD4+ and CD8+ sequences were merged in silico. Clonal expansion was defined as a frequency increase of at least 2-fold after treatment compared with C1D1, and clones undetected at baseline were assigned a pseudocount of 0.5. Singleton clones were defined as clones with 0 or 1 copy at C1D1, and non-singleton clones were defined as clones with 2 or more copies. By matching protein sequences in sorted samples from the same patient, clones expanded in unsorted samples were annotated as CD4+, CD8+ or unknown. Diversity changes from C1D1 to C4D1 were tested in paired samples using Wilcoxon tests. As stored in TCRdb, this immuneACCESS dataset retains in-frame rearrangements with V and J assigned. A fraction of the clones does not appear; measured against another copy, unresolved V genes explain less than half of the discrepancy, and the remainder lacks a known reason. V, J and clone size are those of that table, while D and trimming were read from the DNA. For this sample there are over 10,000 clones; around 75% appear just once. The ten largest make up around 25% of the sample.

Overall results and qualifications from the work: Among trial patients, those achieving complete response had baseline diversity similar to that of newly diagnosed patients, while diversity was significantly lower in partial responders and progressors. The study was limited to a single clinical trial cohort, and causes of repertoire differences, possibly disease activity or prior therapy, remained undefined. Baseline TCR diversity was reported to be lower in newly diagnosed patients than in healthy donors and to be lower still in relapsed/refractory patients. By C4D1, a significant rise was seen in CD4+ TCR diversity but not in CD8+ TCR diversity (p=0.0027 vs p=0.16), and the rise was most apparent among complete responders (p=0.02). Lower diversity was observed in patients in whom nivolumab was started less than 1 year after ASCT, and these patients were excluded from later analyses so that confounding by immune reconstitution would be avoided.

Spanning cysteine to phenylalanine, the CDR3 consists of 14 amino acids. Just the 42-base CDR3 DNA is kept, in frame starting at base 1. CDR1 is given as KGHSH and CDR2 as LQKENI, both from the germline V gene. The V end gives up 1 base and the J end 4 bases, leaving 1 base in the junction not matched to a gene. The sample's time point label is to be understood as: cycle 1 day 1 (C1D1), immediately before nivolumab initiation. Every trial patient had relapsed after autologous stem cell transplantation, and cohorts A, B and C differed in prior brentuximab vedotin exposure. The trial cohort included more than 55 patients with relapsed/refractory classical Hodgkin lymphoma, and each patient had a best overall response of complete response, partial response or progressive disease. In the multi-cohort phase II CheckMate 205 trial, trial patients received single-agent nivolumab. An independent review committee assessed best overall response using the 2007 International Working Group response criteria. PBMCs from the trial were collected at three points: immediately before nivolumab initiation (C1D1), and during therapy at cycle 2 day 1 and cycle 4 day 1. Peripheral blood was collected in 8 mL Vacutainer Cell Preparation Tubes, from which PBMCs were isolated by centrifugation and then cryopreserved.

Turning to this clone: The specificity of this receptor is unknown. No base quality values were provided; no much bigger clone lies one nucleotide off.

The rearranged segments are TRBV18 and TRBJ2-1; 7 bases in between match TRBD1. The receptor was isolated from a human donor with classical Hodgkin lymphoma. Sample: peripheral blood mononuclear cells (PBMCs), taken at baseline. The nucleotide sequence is TGTGCCAGCTCACCACGACAGGGTTACAATGAGCAGTTCTTC. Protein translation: CASSPRQGYNEQFF.